Included here is one T cell receptor (beta chain) sequence, with context. Its target is unknown. This specimen belongs to a study of persistence of HIV-infected CD4 T cells. Study details: Donors were ART-treated; their CMV- and Gag-responding CD4+ T cells were isolated.

There are 14 residues in the CDR3. Looked up from germline, CDR1 is LGHDT and CDR2 is YNNKEL (reference sequence). The germline V and J ends were trimmed by 5 bases and 4 bases, with 12 bases remaining between them. The immunoSEQ assay was version 4, run in survey mode. TCRdb keeps only in-frame clones here, not all; method: immunoSEQ multiplex PCR. The profile shows about 64,000 clones, more than 70% of them singletons. Cells were stimulated with overlapping HIV-1 Gag 15-mer peptides. Sorted nonresponding memory CD4+ T cells were CD40L-negative, CD69-negative, CD45RO-high. Donors had undetectable plasma HIV-1 RNA, under 50 copies/mL, for 4+ years. CD8+ T cells were removed from PBMCs prior to stimulation.

The chain is built from TRBV3-1 (or the pseudogene TRBV3-2) and TRBJ1-5, with D possibly matching TRBD1 (5 bases). The sequences come from CD4+ T cells sorted from PBMCs after approximately 20-hour stimulation, collected from a patient who received antiretroviral therapy. This receptor was identified in an adult man with HIV who was CMV-seropositive. The CDR3 region has the DNA TGTGCCAGCAGCAACACCGACAGTAATCAGCCCCAGCATTTT. Its protein product is CASSNTDSNQPQHF.